Below, 5 T cell receptor beta chains from the same sample are listed, as sequenced in a study of T cell changes during pregnancy in multiple sclerosis. TCRdb's table, derived via immunoSEQ multiplex PCR, lists solely in-frame clones and lacks some. Among under 50,000 clones listed, around 93% were seen once. The sample consisted of CD8+ T cells from peripheral blood mononuclear cells, taken in the first trimester of pregnancy. These receptors originate from a female donor with multiple sclerosis, enrolled in a pregnancy study.

The chain recombines TRBV27 with TRBJ2-1, with 9 positions matching TRBD2. In germline, CDR1 is MNHEY, CDR2 SMNVEV (reference sequence). With 3 bases clipped from V and 15 bases from J, the junction kept 6 bases outside the gene matches. The CDR3 runs to 12 residues. DNA for the CDR3: TGTGCCAGCAGTTTGAATAGCGGGGGTCTGTTCTTC. It encodes CASSLNSGGLFF.

The chain has TRBV7-2 and TRBJ2-5; 8 positions match TRBD1. Germline-derived CDR1 and CDR2 are SGHTA and FQGNSA. CDR3 length: 16 residues. V shed 4 bases, J shed 5 bases, and the junction held 12 bases outside the gene matches. DNA of the CDR3: TGTGCCAGCAGCTGGGGCAGGGGGCTCACCATGGAGACCCAGTACTTC. It codes for CASSWGRGLTMETQYF.

The chain is built from TRBV4-2 and TRBJ2-7; D remains unclear. V lost 0 bases to trimming and J lost 5 bases, with 11 bases between them. CDR3 length: 14 amino acids. Germline V gives CDR1 LGHNA, CDR2 YNFKEQ. Here the CDR3 DNA reads TGTGCCAGCAGCCAAGATTTTCAGGCTCACGAGCAGTACTTC. Encoded protein: CASSQDFQAHEQYF.

The J gene is TRBJ2-5, the V gene TRBV15; 12 bases align to TRBD1. CDR1 is LNHNV, CDR2 YYDKDF, per germline (reference sequence). Trimming cost V 5 bases and J 2 bases; bases outside gene matches: 6. This CDR3 has 16 residues. The CDR3 DNA is TGTGCCACCAGCGATGGGGACAGGGGGCGGCAAGAGACCCAGTACTTC. Protein sequence: CATSDGDRGRQETQYF. Variable domain in full (rest from reference TRBV15 and TRBJ2-5): DAMVIQNPRYQVTQFGKPVTLSCSQTLNHNVMYWYQQKSSQAPKLLFHYYDKDFNNEADTPDNFQSRRPNTSFCFLDIRSPGLGDTAMYLCATSDGDRGRQETQYFGPGTRLLVL.

The chain uses TRBV4-1 and TRBJ2-1; 12 bases are a match to TRBD2. Unmatched junction bases numbered 11, after V lost 4 bases and J lost 7 bases. Per the germline V gene, CDR1 is MGHRA and CDR2 is YSYEKL. The CDR3 covers 17 residues. Here the CDR3 reads CASSPGGLAGSRNEQFF. Here the CDR3 DNA reads TGCGCCAGCAGCCCTGGTGGACTAGCGGGAAGTCGGAATGAGCAGTTCTTC.